The T cell receptor (beta chain) described here comes from a study of T cells expressing NK-cell markers. Study-wide results and caveats: The leading position in the CD3+CD56-NKG2C+ fraction of a few donors also went to these clonotypes.

To note about this clonotype: Antigen unknown.

The authors made TCR beta cDNA libraries by 5'RACE template switching. This switching added a universal primer site and UMIs. Using the 5' RACE reads, TCRdb records one entry per CDR3 protein without DNA. The sample holds 150,000 or so distinct CDR3 sequences. The CDR3 consists of 16 residues. The germline V gene has CDR1 MGHRA and CDR2 YSYEKL. The receptor was isolated from a woman between 18 and 70 years old in good health. V usage is TRBV4-1 and J usage is TRBJ2-5; the D call from TCRdb, TRBD2, cannot be confirmed without DNA. Sequencing was performed on blood T cells: a sorted CD56 or NKG2C T cell subset, CD4+ or CD8+ T cells, or bulk PBMC T cells (not recorded which). CDR3 loop: CASSQGSGTIQETQYF.